Below, one T cell receptor beta chain is given with its context. Its antigen is currently unknown. The sample belongs to a study of shared clonotypes between healthy human individuals. Study-level background: Researchers drew samples from two women and a few men aged 18 to 49. Study-wide points: Depth of sequencing was expected to influence donor clonotype sharing.

Trimming pared 3 bases from V and 3 bases from J, leaving 12 bases between. The CDR3 spans 15 residues. Looked up from germline, CDR1 is LNHDA and CDR2 is SQIVND (reference sequence). The material for each subset, its genomic DNA, was split evenly across several immunoSEQ plates. Method: immunoSEQ multiplex PCR; TCRdb's copy keeps in-frame clones and lacks some. This table has hundreds of thousands of clones, 72% appearing once. J is TRBJ1-5 and V is TRBV19, with unresolved D. The receptor was derived from a young woman in good health. The sequenced material came from memory CD4+ T cells sorted from blood. The subset denotes: CD45RA-negative fraction. The CDR3 loop reads CASSIRGGDNQPQHF. The CDR3 DNA is TGTGCCAGTAGTATCCGGGGAGGAGACAATCAGCCCCAGCATTTT. Variable domain in full (rest from reference TRBV19 and TRBJ1-5): DGGITQSPKYLFRKEGQNVTLSCEQNLNHDAMYWYRQDPGQGLRLIYYSQIVNDFQKGDIAEGYSVSREKKESFPLTVTSAQKNPTAFYLCASSIRGGDNQPQHFGDGTRLSIL.